The T cell receptor (beta chain) described here comes from a study of response to subunit inactivated influenza vaccine. In germline, CDR1 is SGDLS, CDR2 YYNGEE. V gave up 3 bases and J gave up 2 bases, with 11 bases separating them. This CDR3 contains 14 residues. A single record per CDR3 protein comes from TCRdb applying MiXCR to the RT-PCR reads. The sample lists more than 450,000 distinct CDR3 sequences, 10% to 12% occurring once. This same sample was also taken into another study, of T cells expressing NK-cell markers. In that study: For TCR beta, cDNA was produced by 5'RACE template switching with UMIs.

The sample was PBMCs from blood, taken on the day of vaccination. This rearrangement joins TRBV9 to TRBJ2-5; TRBD2 is a possible D gene (5 bases). This receptor was taken from a man in his forties or fifties who received an inactivated influenza vaccine. CDR3: CASSDEGNQETQYF. The CDR3 DNA is TGTGCCAGCAGCGACGAGGGTAATCAAGAGACCCAGTACTTC.